This T cell receptor beta chain comes out of a study of T cell repertoires in cytomegalovirus infection. A single record per CDR3 protein comes from TCRdb applying MiXCR to the reads. The sample holds around 570,000 distinct CDR3 sequences; approximately 40% are singletons and the top ten take about 46%. This clonotype was seen only once. Antigen unknown. Source: cultured PBMCs, taken from culture after CMV antigen stimulation. The source of this sequence is a human donor in good health (CMV status not recorded). Some clones in this sample may be carry-over from other donors' samples.

The CDR3 bases are TGCGCCAGCAGCCTCGTAGGGTTGGGGTCGGATGGCTACACCTTC. It codes for CASSLVGLGSDGYTF. The rearrangement joins TRBV4-3 to TRBJ1-2; D is uncertain. This CDR3 has 15 amino acids. From germline, CDR1 is LGHNA and CDR2 YSLEER. V lost 4 bases and J 6 bases, leaving 18 bases between the germline ends.